These 19 T cell receptor beta chains were all obtained from the same sample, sequenced in a study of PD-1 blockade in classical Hodgkin lymphoma. Time point noted: newly diagnosed, previously untreated cHL patient sample. It was by magnetic negative selection that CD4+ T cells were purified from thawed PBMCs. Data came from immunoSEQ multiplex PCR; TCRdb stores just in-frame clones and leaves some out. This table holds 15,000 to 25,000 clones, over 75% found once. Sequencing input: CD4+ T cells from blood. All receptors derive from a human donor with classical Hodgkin lymphoma.

The rearrangement links TRBV9 to TRBJ2-7, with 10 bases identical to TRBD2. Germline lookup yields CDR1 SGDLS and CDR2 YYNGEE. This CDR3 contains 17 residues. Losses at the gene ends were 0 bases for V and 4 bases for J; bases not matched to a gene: 10. The chain's CDR3 is CASSVAPGTSAVYEQYF. In DNA, the CDR3 is TGTGCCAGCAGCGTAGCCCCCGGGACTAGCGCGGTATACGAGCAGTACTTC.

The rearrangement uses TRBV19 and TRBJ2-2; no clear D. Germline V CDR1 and CDR2: LNHDA, SQIVND (reference sequence). V gave up 1 base and J gave up 4 bases, with 13 bases separating them. The length of the CDR3 is 16 residues. CDR3 amino acids: CASSIGRVSFTGELFF. DNA of the CDR3: TGTGCCAGTAGTATAGGACGGGTCTCTTTCACCGGGGAGCTGTTTTTT.

The chain links TRBV19 to TRBJ2-6; D is unresolved. V was pared by 0 bases and J by 4 bases, with 7 bases between. Germline assignment: CDR1 LNHDA and CDR2 SQIVND (reference sequence). The CDR3 runs 15 residues. The CDR3 loop is CASSIDHPGANVLTF. In DNA, the CDR3 is TGTGCCAGTAGTATAGATCACCCCGGGGCCAACGTCCTGACTTTC.

This chain connects TRBV19 to TRBJ1-5, with 8 bases fitting TRBD1. The J segment lost 6 bases and the V segment lost 4 bases, leaving 8 bases of the junction unmatched. The germline gives CDR1 LNHDA, CDR2 SQIVND (reference sequence). This CDR3 has 15 residues. For the CDR3, the DNA is TGTGCCAGTAGTAGGAGGACAGGGAACCCTCAGCCCCAGCATTTT. Residues: CASSRRTGNPQPQHF. The complete variable domain, with remaining parts taken from reference TRBV19 and TRBJ1-5, reads DGGITQSPKYLFRKEGQNVTLSCEQNLNHDAMYWYRQDPGQGLRLIYYSQIVNDFQKGDIAEGYSVSREKKESFPLTVTSAQKNPTAFYLCASSRRTGNPQPQHFGDGTRLSIL.

V usage is TRBV7-8 and J usage is TRBJ1-1; possibly TRBD1 for D (5 bases). The germline V and J ends were trimmed by 2 bases and 0 bases, with 10 bases remaining between them. The CDR3 totals 15 residues. CDR1 and CDR2 from the germline V gene are SGHVS and FQNEAQ. CDR3 coding DNA: TGTGCCAGCAGCTTAAATGGGGACCTGAACACTGAAGCTTTCTTT. It encodes CASSLNGDLNTEAFF.

The chain recombines TRBV2 with TRBJ2-3, with unresolved D. Trimming pared 5 bases from V and 2 bases from J, leaving 11 bases between. The CDR3 runs to 14 residues. CDR1 SNHLY and CDR2 FYNNEI come from the germline V gene. CDR3 in DNA: TGTGCCAGCAGTAGTCAAACGTTCACAGATACGCAGTATTTT. It codes for CASSSQTFTDTQYF.

This rearrangement joins TRBV7-2 to TRBJ2-7; 8 bases line up with TRBD2. Trimming at V came to 1 base and at J to 4 bases, leaving 6 bases not matched to a gene. The length of the CDR3 is 15 residues. From germline, CDR1 is SGHTA and CDR2 FQGNSA. The CDR3 DNA is TGTGCCAGCAGCTTAGGTGGGACTAGGCGATACGAGCAGTACTTC. Its protein product is CASSLGGTRRYEQYF.

The rearrangement uses TRBV7-6 and TRBJ2-3, with 7 bases lining up with TRBD1. Germline lookup yields CDR1 SGHVS and CDR2 FNYEAQ. This CDR3 spans 15 amino acids. V lost 4 bases, J lost 4 bases, and 8 bases stayed unmatched. The CDR3 spells CASSSNTGVSDTQYF. For the CDR3, the DNA is TGTGCCAGCAGCTCCAACACAGGGGTGTCAGATACGCAGTATTTT.

The J gene is TRBJ1-5, the V gene TRBV7-8; a weak D match, TRBD1 (5 bases). Germline CDR1 SGHVS, CDR2 FQNEAQ. The ends were cut back, 7 bases at V and 3 bases at J, with 19 bases in the middle. The CDR3 runs 16 residues. In DNA, the CDR3 is TGTGCCAGCACCTTGGGGACTACCCGAGTCAATCAGCCCCAGCATTTT. This sequence encodes CASTLGTTRVNQPQHF.

The chain carries TRBV10-3 and TRBJ1-2; D gene uncertain. V was cut by 6 bases and J by 8 bases, with 10 bases left in between. The CDR3 consists of 11 residues. The germline gives CDR1 ENHRY, CDR2 SYGVKD. This CDR3 is CAIRTDGGYTF. For the CDR3, the DNA is TGTGCCATCAGGACGGACGGAGGCTACACCTTC.

This clone was detected once. The gene calls are TRBV28 and TRBJ2-5; D gene ambiguous. Trimming pared 2 bases from V and 6 bases from J, leaving 16 bases between. Germline CDR1 MDHEN, CDR2 SYDVKM. The CDR3 sequence is 15 residues long. The CDR3, as DNA: TGTGCCAGCAGTTTAATCGGCAGCGACGGAAAGACCCAGTACTTC. The encoded protein is CASSLIGSDGKTQYF.

This clone was counted a few times. The DNA of the CDR3 is TGTGCCAGTAGTATAGAGGCAGGGGTGGCCTACGAGCAGTACTTC. It is translated as CASSIEAGVAYEQYF. J is TRBJ2-7 and V is TRBV19; perhaps TRBD1 as D (6 bases). The CDR3 sequence is 15 residues long. The ends were cut back, 0 bases at V and 2 bases at J, with 11 bases in the middle. CDR1 and CDR2 from the germline V gene are LNHDA and SQIVND (reference sequence).

The chain carries TRBV7-2 and TRBJ2-7, with 7 bases aligning to TRBD1. The V gene end was trimmed by 0 bases and the J gene end by 2 bases; junction bases not matched to a gene: 7. Germline assignment: CDR1 SGHTA and CDR2 FQGNSA. CDR3 length equals 16 residues. CDR3 sequence (DNA): TGTGCCAGCAGCTTAGCGGGACAGAAACTCCCCTACGAGCAGTACTTC. This sequence encodes CASSLAGQKLPYEQYF.

The genes are TRBV9 and TRBJ2-3; unclear D gene. The CDR3 sequence is 16 residues long. The germline V gene has CDR1 SGDLS and CDR2 YYNGEE. Trimming removed 2 bases at V and 4 bases at J, with 17 bases between. This CDR3 is CASSVTGSTWADTQYF. In DNA, the CDR3 is TGTGCCAGCAGCGTTACGGGCAGCACCTGGGCAGATACGCAGTATTTT. Full variable domain (rest looked up from reference TRBV9 and TRBJ2-3): DSGVTQTPKHLITATGQRVTLRCSPRSGDLSVYWYQQSLDQGLQFLIQYYNGEERAKGNILERFSAQQFPDLHSELNLSSLELGDSALYFCASSVTGSTWADTQYFGPGTRLTVL.

CDR3 in DNA: TGTGCCAGCGGTACCTACGAGCAGTACTTC. It is translated as CASGTYEQYF. The rearrangement joins TRBV6-5 to TRBJ2-7, with no clear D. The CDR3 contains 10 residues. Trimming cost V 8 bases and J 2 bases, with 4 bases left between them. Germline V gives CDR1 MNHEY, CDR2 SVGAGI.

The genes are TRBV7-3 and TRBJ1-2, with TRBD1 matching over 9 bases. This CDR3 is 16 amino acids long. CDR1 SGHTA and CDR2 FQGTGA come from the germline V gene. After removal of 5 bases from V and 7 bases from J, the junction contained 14 bases not matched to a gene. The CDR3 reads CASSPSGVTGGGGYTF. Here the CDR3 DNA reads TGTGCCAGCAGCCCATCAGGGGTGACAGGGGGAGGTGGCTACACCTTC.

The V call is TRBV5-5, the J call TRBJ2-3; D not certain. V was cut by 5 bases and J by 4 bases, with 8 bases left in between. Germline assignment: CDR1 SGHKS and CDR2 YYEKEE (reference sequence). This CDR3 contains 12 residues. The CDR3 is CASSLPPDTQYF. CDR3 in DNA: TGTGCCAGCAGTCTTCCCCCAGATACGCAGTATTTT.

The genes are TRBV6-5 and TRBJ2-1; 8 bases line up with TRBD2. This CDR3 has 14 amino acids. V shed 7 bases, J shed 5 bases, and the junction held 7 bases outside the gene matches. Germline CDR1 is MNHEY and CDR2 is SVGAGI. The CDR3 protein is CASMRGDYNNEQFF. Here the CDR3 DNA reads TGTGCCAGCATGCGGGGGGACTACAACAATGAGCAGTTCTTC.

This clone was observed once. The V call is TRBV7-2, the J call TRBJ2-3; D is unclear. Germline V gene sequence: CDR1 SGHTA, CDR2 FQGNSA. V lost 2 bases, J lost 4 bases, and 7 bases lay in between. The CDR3 loop spans 13 amino acids. The CDR3, as DNA: TGTGCCAGCAGCTTAAGGGCGGCAGATACGCAGTATTTT. It is translated as CASSLRAADTQYF.